This T cell receptor beta chain was observed in a study of regulatory T cells in long-lasting Graves disease. Regarding this clonotype: Its antigen is as yet unknown. This may be a read error, as it is one base from a much larger clone.

This sample's time point: newly diagnosed GD, antithyroid drugs for less than 3 months. Researchers made the TCR library from RNA that was extracted from PBMCs. Whole-study results and caveats: Owing to a sample size that was small, accuracy may have been reduced. Study of thyroid tissue was not done, with only peripheral blood studied.

Libraries of TCR beta came from iRepertoire HTBI primers plus Arm-PCR of CDR3 regions. TCRdb re-called the multiplex PCR reads with MiXCR, one entry per CDR3 protein. The sample includes fewer than 550,000 distinct CDR3 sequences, roughly 15% of them seen just once. The germline V and J ends were trimmed by 9 bases and 10 bases, with 20 bases remaining between them. Germline V CDR1 and CDR2: SGHRS, YFSETQ. The CDR3 sequence is 13 residues long. A further study also used this sample, focusing on T cells in Graves' hyperthyroidism and ophthalmopathy.

The receptor's source is a woman aged 35-65 years with Graves disease. Sequences were derived from peripheral blood mononuclear cells (PBMCs), sampled at new diagnosis, from a patient treated with antithyroid drugs. V and J are TRBV5-1 and TRBJ2-1, with a possible D match to TRBD1 (6 bases). The chain's CDR3 is CATSVGADYEQFF. DNA of the CDR3: TGCGCCACCTCGGTGGGGGCAGACTACGAGCAGTTCTTC.